This note documents a single T cell receptor beta chain sequence. Its cognate antigen is unknown. Produced via immunoSEQ multiplex PCR; TCRdb's table is partial and in-frame only. The sample lists some 100,000 clones; approximately 94% were seen once. The record originates from a study of siplizumab effects on memory and regulatory T cells. Points from the study as a whole: Naive T cells apparently outstripped memory cells in diversity and seemed major alloresponse contributors.

Germline loops: CDR1 MNHEY, CDR2 SVGAGI. This CDR3 comprises 14 residues. Between the trimmed V and J ends, which lost 4 bases and 8 bases, there was a span of 17 bases. The TCR originated in a human donor in good health. J is TRBJ1-2 and V is TRBV6-5; TRBD1 is a possible D gene (5 bases). Sample: non-Treg CD4+ T cells sorted from blood. CDR3 sequence reads: CASSSSQTDSGYTF. CDR3 bases: TGTGCCAGCAGTTCCTCTCAGACAGATTCAGGCTACACCTTC.